This T cell receptor beta chain came from a study of T cells in Graves' hyperthyroidism and ophthalmopathy. About the research overall: Peripheral blood was obtained at initial diagnosis, preceding any treatment.

RNA transcripts were the template for amplifying TCR beta CDR3 regions. During a first-round RT-PCR of the TCR CDR3, the HTBI primer set was used. Using its own MiXCR run on the multiplex PCR reads, TCRdb lists one record per CDR3 protein. The profile shows 500,000 to 650,000 distinct CDR3 sequences, about 14% of them singletons. V dropped 6 bases and J dropped 7 bases, with 15 bases sitting between them. Germline CDR1 and CDR2: MNHNS and SASEGT. The CDR3 length is 13 residues. Ophthalmopathy patients had moderate-to-severe active disease, CAS ≥3, NOSPECS ≥4, and disease duration under 3 months. The TCR sequence derives from a woman aged 50 to 60 with Graves' ophthalmopathy. The sample consisted of blood. The genes are TRBV6-1 and TRBJ1-1, with D maybe TRBD1 (6 bases). The CDR3 loop reads CASRDPRGGEAFF. In DNA, the CDR3 is TGTGCCAGCAGGGACCCCCGAGGGGGTGAAGCTTTCTTT.